This is a list of T cell receptor beta chains from one sample in a study of T cells in Graves' hyperthyroidism and ophthalmopathy. Using its own MiXCR run on the multiplex PCR reads, TCRdb lists one record per CDR3 protein. The profile shows some 380,000 distinct CDR3 sequences, approximately 13% of them singletons. Sequencing used blood. These receptors were obtained from a man aged 30 to 39 with Graves' hyperthyroidism that later progressed to Graves' ophthalmopathy. Both conserved end residues are trimmed from each CDR3. A D gene is named only where the DNA matches it firmly. Size values are once, few and many counts, or a class for expanded clones, and some rows have none.

J gene	D gene	V gene	clone size	CDR3 protein
TRBJ1-1	.	TRBV25-1	few	ASGEGTEAF
TRBJ1-1	.	TRBV12-3/TRBV12-4	many	ASSPLIGASTEAF
TRBJ1-2	TRBD1	TRBV20-1	.	SAGTAGYT
TRBJ2-7	TRBD1	TRBV11-1	many	ASSPRRTGGNYEQY
TRBJ2-5	TRBD2	TRBV6-5	.	ASGYGGKETQY
TRBJ1-3	.	TRBV5-1	.	ASSLGGGTSGNTIY
TRBJ2-1	TRBD1	TRBV18	many	ASSPQGEIFEQF
TRBJ2-1	.	TRBV7-2	many	ASSKGGLPLNEQF
TRBJ2-7	.	TRBV12-3/TRBV12-4	many	ASSSISDPGRRQY
TRBJ2-7	TRBD1	TRBV6-1	few	ASSLQQGASVTEQY
TRBJ2-1	.	TRBV27	few	ASSPLNIGGEQF
TRBJ2-7	TRBD2	TRBV27	few	ASSPLLPSGGSYEQY
TRBJ1-4	TRBD1	TRBV6-6	many	ASSYSTGGSEKLF
TRBJ1-1	TRBD1	TRBV2	many	ASTRGDSSNTEAF
TRBJ2-2	.	TRBV2	many	ASSEHTYGGELF
TRBJ1-2	TRBD1	TRBV10-3	.	AISGTGGVGYGYT
TRBJ1-2	.	TRBV2	few	ASQGRGDYGYT
TRBJ2-5	.	TRBV11-3	few	ASSLGGGSPQETQY
TRBJ2-7	TRBD1	TRBV6-6	few	ASSYFTGDEQY
TRBJ1-5	.	TRBV28	many	ASSVPWGSSNQPQH
TRBJ2-1	.	TRBV7-9	many	ASSFDGKGGEQF
TRBJ2-1	TRBD2	TRBV28	.	ASSLMRGGLNEQF
TRBJ2-3	TRBD1	TRBV10-3	.	AITLGQGGADTQY
TRBJ2-1	.	TRBV5-1	many	ASSRDSPLNEQF
TRBJ2-3	TRBD1	TRBV5-1	.	ASSLGGTAKTDTQY
TRBJ1-3	.	TRBV28	many	ASSFFIGDLSGNTIY
TRBJ2-7	.	TRBV12-3/TRBV12-4	few	ASSLGSGGSEQY
TRBJ2-5	.	TRBV6-9	.	ASSYLGSPKETQY
TRBJ2-5	TRBD2	TRBV5-1	.	ASSRSGDGKTQY
TRBJ2-3	TRBD1	TRBV6-4	few	ASSDGTGPTDTQY
TRBJ1-3	.	TRBV28	many	ASTIDGDTIY
TRBJ2-5	TRBD1	TRBV2	many	ASSRDRARYQETQY
TRBJ1-2	.	TRBV3-1	few	ASSQDRARNGYT
TRBJ2-1	.	TRBV12-3/TRBV12-4	many	ASRNRDNEQF
TRBJ1-5	.	TRBV18	many	ASSPSRPAMNQPQH
TRBJ2-1	TRBD2	TRBV11-2	.	ASSLWGGAYNEQF
TRBJ2-1	TRBD1	TRBV6-2/TRBV6-3	many	ASSFDRGAYNEQF
TRBJ1-6	.	TRBV18	few	ASSPNTSPNSPLH
TRBJ1-1	.	TRBV9	.	ASSPDQSSTEAF
TRBJ1-6	.	TRBV3-1	few	ASSHVRGASYNSPLH
TRBJ1-1	.	TRBV19	.	ASSIPRGGGGTEAF
TRBJ1-1	TRBD1	TRBV29-1	few	SVPGTRGQTREAF
TRBJ1-2	TRBD1	TRBV28	many	ASSLNPGQGSGYT
TRBJ2-1	.	TRBV7-2	many	ASSARSLSSYNEQF